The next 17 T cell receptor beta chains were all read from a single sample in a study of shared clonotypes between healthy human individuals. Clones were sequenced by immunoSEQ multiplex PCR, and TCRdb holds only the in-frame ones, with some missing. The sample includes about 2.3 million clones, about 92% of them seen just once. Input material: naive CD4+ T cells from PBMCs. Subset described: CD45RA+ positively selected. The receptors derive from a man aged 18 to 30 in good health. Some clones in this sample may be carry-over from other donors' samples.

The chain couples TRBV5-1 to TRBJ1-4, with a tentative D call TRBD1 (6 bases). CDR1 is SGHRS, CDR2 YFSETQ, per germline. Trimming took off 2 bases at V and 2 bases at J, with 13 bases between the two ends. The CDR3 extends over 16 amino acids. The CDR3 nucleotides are TGCGCCAGCAGCTTCACCCCACAGGGCACTAATGAAAAACTGTTTTTT. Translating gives CASSFTPQGTNEKLFF.

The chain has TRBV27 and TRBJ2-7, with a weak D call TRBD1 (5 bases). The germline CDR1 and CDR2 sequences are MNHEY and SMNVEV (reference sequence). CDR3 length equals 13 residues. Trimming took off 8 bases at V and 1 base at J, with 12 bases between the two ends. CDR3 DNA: TGTGCCAGCCGCCCAACAGGATCCTACGAGCAGTACTTC. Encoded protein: CASRPTGSYEQYF.

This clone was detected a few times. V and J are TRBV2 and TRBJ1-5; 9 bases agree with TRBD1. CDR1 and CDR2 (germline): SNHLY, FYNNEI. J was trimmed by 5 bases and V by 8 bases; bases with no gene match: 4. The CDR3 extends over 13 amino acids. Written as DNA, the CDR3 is TGTGCCAGCGACAGGGGGGCGGATCAGCCCCAGCATTTT. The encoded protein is CASDRGADQPQHF.

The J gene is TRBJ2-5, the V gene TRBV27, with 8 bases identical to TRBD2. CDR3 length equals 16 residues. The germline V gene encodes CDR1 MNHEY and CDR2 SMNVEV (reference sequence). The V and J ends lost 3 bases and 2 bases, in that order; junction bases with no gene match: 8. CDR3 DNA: TGTGCCAGCAGTTTTTCAACTAGCGGACAACAAGAGACCCAGTACTTC. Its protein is CASSFSTSGQQETQYF.

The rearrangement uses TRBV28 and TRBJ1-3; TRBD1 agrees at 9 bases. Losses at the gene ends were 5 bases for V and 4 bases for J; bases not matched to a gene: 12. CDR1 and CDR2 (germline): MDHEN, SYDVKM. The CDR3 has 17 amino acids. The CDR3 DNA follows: TGTGCCAGCAGTCAATTCACAGGGGGCGCCGGGGGAAACACCATATATTTT. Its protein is CASSQFTGGAGGNTIYF.

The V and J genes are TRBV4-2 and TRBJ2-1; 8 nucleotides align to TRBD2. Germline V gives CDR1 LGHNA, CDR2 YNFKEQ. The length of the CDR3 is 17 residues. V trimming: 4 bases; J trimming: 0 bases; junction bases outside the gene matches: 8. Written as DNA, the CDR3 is TGTGCCAGCAGCCTTGAAACAGGGACTAGCTCCTACAATGAGCAGTTCTTC. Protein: CASSLETGTSSYNEQFF.

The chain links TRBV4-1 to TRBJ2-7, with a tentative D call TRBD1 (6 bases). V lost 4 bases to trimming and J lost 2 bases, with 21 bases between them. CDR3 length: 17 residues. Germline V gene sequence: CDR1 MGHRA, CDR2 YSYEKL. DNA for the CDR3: TGCGCCAGCAGCCTTCGGGATTGGGACACGACTCCCTACGAGCAGTACTTC. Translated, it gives CASSLRDWDTTPYEQYF.

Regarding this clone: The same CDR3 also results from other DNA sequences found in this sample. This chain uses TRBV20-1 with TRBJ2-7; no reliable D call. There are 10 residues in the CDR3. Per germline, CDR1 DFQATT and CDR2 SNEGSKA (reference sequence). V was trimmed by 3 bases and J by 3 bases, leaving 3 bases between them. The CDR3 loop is CSASGYEQYF. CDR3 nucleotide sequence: TGCAGTGCTAGCGGCTACGAGCAGTACTTC.

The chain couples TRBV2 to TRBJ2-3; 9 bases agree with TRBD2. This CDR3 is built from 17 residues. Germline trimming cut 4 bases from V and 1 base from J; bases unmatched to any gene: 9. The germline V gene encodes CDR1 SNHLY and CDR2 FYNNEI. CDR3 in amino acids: CASSARLLAGRTDTQYF. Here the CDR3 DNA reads TGTGCCAGCAGTGCCCGCCTACTAGCGGGCCGCACAGATACGCAGTATTTT.

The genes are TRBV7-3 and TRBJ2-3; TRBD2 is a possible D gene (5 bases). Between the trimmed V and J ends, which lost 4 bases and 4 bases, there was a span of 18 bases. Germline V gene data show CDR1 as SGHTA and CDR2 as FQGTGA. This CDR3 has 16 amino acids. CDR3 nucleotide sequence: TGTGCCAGCAGCTCAAACGGTCTAGCCCTCGCAGATACGCAGTATTTT. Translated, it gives CASSSNGLALADTQYF.

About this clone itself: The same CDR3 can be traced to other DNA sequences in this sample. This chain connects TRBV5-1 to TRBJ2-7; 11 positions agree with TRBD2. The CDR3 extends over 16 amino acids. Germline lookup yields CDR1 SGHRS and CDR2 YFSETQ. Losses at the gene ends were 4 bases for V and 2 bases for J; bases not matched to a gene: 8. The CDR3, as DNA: TGCGCCAGCAGCGCCGGACTAGCGGGTGGCCCCTACGAGCAGTACTTC. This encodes CASSAGLAGGPYEQYF.

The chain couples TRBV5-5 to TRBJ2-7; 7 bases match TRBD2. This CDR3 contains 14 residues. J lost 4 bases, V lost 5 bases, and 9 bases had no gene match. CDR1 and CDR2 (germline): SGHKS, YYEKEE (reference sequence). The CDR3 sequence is CASRKASGTYEQYF. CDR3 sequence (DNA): TGTGCCAGCAGAAAAGCTAGCGGTACGTACGAGCAGTACTTC.

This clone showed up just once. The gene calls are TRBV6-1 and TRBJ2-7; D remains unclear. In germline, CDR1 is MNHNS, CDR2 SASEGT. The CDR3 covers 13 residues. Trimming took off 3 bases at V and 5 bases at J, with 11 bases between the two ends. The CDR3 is CASSDYRTHEQYF. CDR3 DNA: TGTGCCAGCAGTGACTACCGAACCCACGAGCAGTACTTC.

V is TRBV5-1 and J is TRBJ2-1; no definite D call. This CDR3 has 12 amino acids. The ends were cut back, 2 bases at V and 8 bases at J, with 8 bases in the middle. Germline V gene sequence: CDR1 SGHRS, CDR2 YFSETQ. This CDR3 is CASSLEVHEQFF. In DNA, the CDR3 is TGCGCCAGCAGCTTAGAGGTCCATGAGCAGTTCTTC. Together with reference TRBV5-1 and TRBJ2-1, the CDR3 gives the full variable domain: KAGVTQTPRYLIKTRGQQVTLSCSPISGHRSVSWYQQTPGQGLQFLFEYFSETQRNKGNFPGRFSGRQFSNSRSEMNVSTLELGDSALYLCASSLEVHEQFFGPGTRLTVL.

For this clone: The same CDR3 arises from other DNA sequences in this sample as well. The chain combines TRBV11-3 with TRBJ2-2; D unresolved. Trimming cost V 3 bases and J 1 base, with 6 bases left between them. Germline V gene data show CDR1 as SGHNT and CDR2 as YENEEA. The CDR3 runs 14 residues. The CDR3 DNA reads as TGTGCCAGCAGCTTGGATGGGAACACCGGGGAGCTGTTTTTT. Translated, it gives CASSLDGNTGELFF. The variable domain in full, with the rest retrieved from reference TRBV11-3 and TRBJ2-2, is EAGVVQSPRYKIIEKKQPVAFWCNPISGHNTLYWYLQNLGQGPELLIRYENEEAVDDSQLPKDRFSAERLKGVDSTLKIQPAELGDSAVYLCASSLDGNTGELFFGEGSRLTVL.

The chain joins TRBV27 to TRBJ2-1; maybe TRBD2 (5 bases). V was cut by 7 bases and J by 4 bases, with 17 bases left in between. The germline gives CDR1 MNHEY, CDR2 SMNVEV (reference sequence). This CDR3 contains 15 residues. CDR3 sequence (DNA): TGTGCCAGCACCCCTGAGGGCACCGGTTACAATGAGCAGTTCTTC. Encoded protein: CASTPEGTGYNEQFF.

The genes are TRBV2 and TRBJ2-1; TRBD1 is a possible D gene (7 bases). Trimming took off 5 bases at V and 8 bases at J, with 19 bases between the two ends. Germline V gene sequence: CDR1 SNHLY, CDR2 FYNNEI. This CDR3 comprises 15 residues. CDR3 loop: CASSFRGVAGDEQFF. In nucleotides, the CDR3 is TGTGCCAGCAGTTTCAGGGGGGTGGCTGGCGATGAGCAGTTCTTC.